These T cell receptor beta chains were read from a single sample in a study of T cells after yellow fever vaccination. TCRdb re-called the 5' RACE reads through MiXCR, storing one row per CDR3 protein. This table holds under 600,000 distinct CDR3 sequences, 13% found once. This material consisted of PBMCs, taken on the day of the yellow fever booster vaccination. These receptors all come from a man aged 25-45 years who received the YFV17D yellow fever vaccine. The CDR3 runs from the conserved cysteine through the conserved F or W. D genes are given only for firm matches. The size of a clone is reported for some rows only, either as once, few or many, or as a class for expanded clones.

D gene	clone size	V gene	J gene	CDR3 protein	CDR3 DNA
.	.	TRBV29-1	TRBJ2-5	CSVDRNEVGAQYF	TGCAGCGTTGACCGGAATGAGGTTGGGGCCCAGTACTTC
TRBD1	.	TRBV12-3/TRBV12-4	TRBJ2-2	CASRAQGFSGELFF	TGTGCCAGCAGAGCACAGGGGTTTTCCGGGGAGCTGTTTTTT
TRBD1	few	TRBV12-3/TRBV12-4	TRBJ1-5	CASSSGQGTYSNQPQHF	TGTGCCAGCAGTTCGGGACAGGGGACATATAGCAATCAGCCCCAGCATTTT
.	.	TRBV2	TRBJ2-1	CASSGRGEQFF	TGTGCCAGCAGTGGTCGGGGAGAGCAGTTCTTC
TRBD2	few	TRBV7-6	TRBJ2-1	CASSLLTSAQSSYNEQFF	TGTGCCAGCAGCTTGTTGACTAGCGCCCAGAGCTCCTACAATGAGCAGTTCTTC
.	.	TRBV28	TRBJ2-7	CASSLWEARAEQYF	TGTGCCAGCAGTTTATGGGAGGCACGGGCCGAGCAGTACTTC
TRBD2	many	TRBV29-1	TRBJ2-6	CSAGEGRSGANVLTF	TGCAGCGCCGGGGAGGGCAGATCTGGGGCCAACGTCCTGACTTTC
TRBD2	.	TRBV12-5	TRBJ2-1	CASGSTWGGPGLAGGDYNEQFF	TGTGCTAGTGGTTCCACCTGGGGGGGTCCGGGACTAGCGGGAGGAGACTACAATGAGCAGTTCTTC
TRBD1	.	TRBV4-3	TRBJ1-1	CASSKDRGYSTEAFF	TGCGCCAGCAGTAAGGACAGGGGTTATTCCACTGAAGCTTTCTTT
TRBD1	.	TRBV6-5	TRBJ2-2	CASSSPPGTGAFGELFF	TGTGCCAGCAGTTCTCCCCCTGGGACAGGGGCTTTCGGGGAGCTGTTTTTT
.	few	TRBV6-2/TRBV6-3	TRBJ2-7	CASSFLRDPTYEQYF	TGTGCCAGCAGTTTCCTCCGGGATCCTACCTACGAGCAGTACTTC
.	few	TRBV12-3/TRBV12-4	TRBJ1-3	CASSSGNGNTIYF	TGTGCCAGCTCAAGCGGGAACGGAAACACCATATATTTT
TRBD2	.	TRBV20-1	TRBJ2-4	CSAIIAGGRNIQYF	TGCAGTGCTATAATAGCGGGAGGGAGGAACATTCAGTACTTC
TRBD2	few	TRBV6-2/TRBV6-3	TRBJ2-1	CATFGLAGVNEQFF	TGTGCCACCTTTGGACTAGCGGGAGTCAATGAGCAGTTCTTC
.	few	TRBV5-6	TRBJ2-1	CASSLKRNEQFF	TGTGCCAGCAGCTTGAAACGCAATGAGCAGTTCTTC
.	.	TRBV21-1	TRBJ2-5	CASSTKRGRETQYF	TGTGCCAGCAGCACCAAGAGGGGGCGGGAGACCCAGTACTTC
.	.	TRBV7-9	TRBJ2-7	CASSLLVGSGYYEQYF	TGTGCCAGCAGCTTATTAGTCGGCTCTGGATACTACGAGCAGTACTTC
TRBD2	few	TRBV7-2	TRBJ2-3	CASRRGGLSTDTQYF	TGTGCCAGTCGCCGGGGGGGACTTAGCACAGATACGCAGTATTTT
TRBD1	few	TRBV7-9	TRBJ2-1	CASSSPGQSYNEQFF	TGTGCCAGCAGTTCTCCGGGACAGTCCTACAATGAGCAGTTCTTC
TRBD2	few	TRBV7-9	TRBJ2-1	CASSLEAGGQTYNEQFF	TGTGCCAGCAGCCTGGAAGCGGGAGGCCAAACCTACAATGAGCAGTTCTTC
.	.	TRBV4-1	TRBJ2-7	CASSPTGGSSYEQYF	TGCGCCAGCAGCCCCACTGGGGGGAGTTCCTACGAGCAGTACTTC
TRBD2	.	TRBV4-2	TRBJ2-5	CASSNGLAAETQYF	TGTGCCAGCAGCAACGGACTAGCGGCGGAGACCCAGTACTTC
.	.	TRBV14	TRBJ1-6	CASSQEGAFFNSPLHF	TGTGCCAGCAGCCAAGAAGGGGCCTTTTTTAATTCACCCCTCCACTTT
.	.	TRBV7-2	TRBJ2-3	CASSADPIDATDTQYF	TGTGCCAGCAGCGCAGACCCGATAGATGCCACAGATACGCAGTATTTT
TRBD2	.	TRBV6-2/TRBV6-3	TRBJ2-1	CASETLSAGGSYNEQFF	TGTGCCAGCGAAACCCTTTCGGCGGGAGGTTCCTACAATGAGCAGTTCTTC
.	few	TRBV20-1	TRBJ1-4	CSAIPGGSWAEKLFF	TGCAGTGCAATCCCTGGGGGCAGCTGGGCGGAAAAACTGTTTTTT
TRBD1	.	TRBV4-2	TRBJ1-2	CASSRLRDRLSTNYGYTF	TGTGCCAGCAGCCGACTGAGGGACAGACTTTCAACGAACTATGGCTACACCTTC
.	many	TRBV23-1	TRBJ2-3	CASSLKGTDTQYF	TGCGCCAGCAGTCTTAAAGGCACAGATACGCAGTATTTT
TRBD2	few	TRBV18	TRBJ2-7	CASSPTQAGVIDEQYF	TGTGCCAGCTCACCAACCCAAGCGGGAGTAATCGACGAGCAGTACTTC
.	few	TRBV18	TRBJ1-5	CASSPSGDQPQHF	TGTGCCAGCTCACCAAGCGGGGATCAGCCCCAGCATTTT
TRBD1	.	TRBV7-2	TRBJ2-2	CASSLGQGFPGELFF	TGTGCCAGCAGCTTAGGACAGGGATTCCCCGGGGAGCTGTTTTTT
TRBD2	.	TRBV7-3	TRBJ2-7	CASSSELAGAYEQYF	TGTGCCAGCAGCTCGGAACTAGCGGGAGCCTACGAGCAGTACTTC
.	few	TRBV6-5	TRBJ2-1	CASSSRGAPYNEQFF	TGTGCCAGCAGTTCTCGCGGGGCTCCCTACAATGAGCAGTTCTTC
TRBD1	.	TRBV18	TRBJ1-2	CASSPNAGGYGYTF	TGTGCCAGCTCACCGAACGCAGGGGGCTATGGCTACACCTTC
TRBD2	.	TRBV7-8	TRBJ2-7	CASSHLKALTSGWSYEQYF	TGTGCCAGCAGCCATTTGAAGGCCCTGACTAGCGGGTGGTCCTACGAGCAGTACTTC
TRBD2	.	TRBV7-2	TRBJ2-3	CASSTGLAGGWQYF	TGTGCCAGCAGCACTGGACTAGCGGGAGGTTGGCAGTATTTT
.	.	TRBV29-1	TRBJ2-3	CSVDARGALTDTQYF	TGCAGCGTTGATGCGCGTGGGGCCCTCACAGATACGCAGTATTTT
TRBD2	.	TRBV28	TRBJ2-3	CASRPLTSGTKSDTQYF	TGTGCCAGCAGACCACTCACTAGCGGGACAAAGTCAGATACGCAGTATTTT
.	.	TRBV7-3	TRBJ2-5	CASSPGSAVQETQYF	TGTGCCAGCAGCCCGGGGTCGGCGGTTCAAGAGACCCAGTACTTC
.	few	TRBV9	TRBJ1-3	CASSVNVRSGNTIYF	TGTGCCAGCAGCGTCAACGTTCGGTCTGGAAACACCATATATTTT
.	few	TRBV6-1	TRBJ1-5	CASEHSSNQPQHF	TGTGCCAGCGAGCACAGCTCTAATCAGCCCCAGCATTTT
TRBD2	.	TRBV7-8	TRBJ2-7	CASSWGLAGVVYEQYF	TGTGCCAGCAGCTGGGGGCTAGCGGGAGTAGTCTACGAGCAGTACTTC
.	many	TRBV3-1	TRBJ2-3	CASSQDRISSTDTQYF	TGTGCCAGCAGCCAAGATCGGATTAGTAGCACAGATACGCAGTATTTT
.	.	TRBV7-2	TRBJ2-7	CASSSALFYEQYF	TGTGCCAGCAGCTCCGCCCTCTTCTACGAGCAGTACTTC
.	few	TRBV20-1	TRBJ2-5	CSATSTTEETQYF	TGCAGTGCTACAAGTACGACGGAAGAGACCCAGTACTTC
.	few	TRBV7-2	TRBJ1-6	CASSPQGSSPLHF	TGTGCCAGCAGCCCCCAGGGGAGTTCACCCCTCCACTTT